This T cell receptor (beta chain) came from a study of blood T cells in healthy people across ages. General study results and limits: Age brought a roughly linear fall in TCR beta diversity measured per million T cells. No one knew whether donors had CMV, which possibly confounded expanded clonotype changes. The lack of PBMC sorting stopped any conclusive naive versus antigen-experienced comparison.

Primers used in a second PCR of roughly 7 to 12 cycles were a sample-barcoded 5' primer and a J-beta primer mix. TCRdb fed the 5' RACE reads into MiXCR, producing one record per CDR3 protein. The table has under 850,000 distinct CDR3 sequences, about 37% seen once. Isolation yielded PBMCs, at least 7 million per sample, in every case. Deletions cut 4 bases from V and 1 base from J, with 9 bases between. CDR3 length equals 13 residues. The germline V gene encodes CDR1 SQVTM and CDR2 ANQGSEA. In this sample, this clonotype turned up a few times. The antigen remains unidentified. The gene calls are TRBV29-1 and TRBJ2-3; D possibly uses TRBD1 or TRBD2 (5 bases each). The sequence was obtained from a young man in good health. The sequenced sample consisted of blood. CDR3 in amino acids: CSVAQGGTDTQYF. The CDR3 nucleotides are TGCAGCGTTGCCCAGGGAGGCACAGATACGCAGTATTTT.